These 29 T cell receptor beta chains share one sample of origin, sequenced in a study of cytomegalovirus exposure and HLA in healthy donors. This PCR relied on a set of 60 Vbeta primers and 13 Jbeta primers. Clones were sequenced by immunoSEQ multiplex PCR, and TCRdb holds only the in-frame ones, with some missing. The sample shows 85,000 to 120,000 clones, roughly four fifths of them seen only once. Sequencing was performed on PBMCs. The receptors originated from a man between 50 and 59 years old in good health and CMV-seronegative.

The genes are TRBV19 and TRBJ1-1; D is uncertain. The V end lost 6 bases, the J end lost 1 base, and 12 bases lay between the germline ends. Germline V CDR1 and CDR2: LNHDA, SQIVND (reference sequence). The CDR3 spans 14 residues. CDR3 residues: CASSLNPRNTEAFF. The CDR3 DNA follows: TGTGCCAGTAGCCTGAATCCCAGGAACACTGAAGCTTTCTTT.

CDR3 loop: CASSLGGVPSYEQYF. The CDR3 DNA is TGTGCCAGCAGCTTGGGCGGGGTTCCCTCCTACGAGCAGTACTTC. The chain recombines TRBV5-5 with TRBJ2-7, with D possibly matching TRBD2 (6 bases). Trimming cost V 0 bases and J 0 bases, with 10 bases left between them. The CDR3 totals 15 residues. Germline values: CDR1 SGHKS, CDR2 YYEKEE (reference sequence).

In its sample, this clone was seen once. This chain links TRBV5-6 with TRBJ2-1; tentatively, D is TRBD2 (6 bases). Trimming removed 9 bases at V and 2 bases at J, with 12 bases between. This CDR3 has 13 residues. The germline V gene encodes CDR1 SGHDT and CDR2 YYEEEE. The CDR3 DNA is TGTGCCACCCTCGGGGGAACCTACAATGAGCAGTTCTTC. Translating gives CATLGGTYNEQFF.

The gene calls are TRBV18 and TRBJ1-2, with 12 bases lining up with TRBD1. CDR1 is KGHSH, CDR2 LQKENI, per germline. The junction had 15 bases not matched to a gene; V was cut back by 0 bases and J by 4 bases. CDR3 length: 20 amino acids. This CDR3 is CASSPPNPGTGGRGGYGYTF. Here the CDR3 DNA reads TGTGCCAGCTCACCACCCAACCCCGGGACAGGGGGCCGGGGGGGCTATGGCTACACCTTC.

The chain employs TRBV30 and TRBJ2-5, with D tentatively TRBD2 (6 bases). The CDR3 consists of 12 residues. Germline-derived CDR1 and CDR2 are GTSNPN and SVGIG (reference sequence). Deletions cut 2 bases from V and 4 bases from J, with 8 bases between. CDR3 loop: CAWSFGGETQYF. In DNA, the CDR3 is TGTGCCTGGAGTTTCGGGGGAGAGACCCAGTACTTC.

V usage is TRBV28 and J usage is TRBJ1-4; D possibly corresponds to TRBD1 (6 bases). Per the germline V gene, CDR1 is MDHEN and CDR2 is SYDVKM. V lost 3 bases and J 5 bases, leaving 16 bases between the germline ends. The CDR3 spans 16 residues. The CDR3 DNA is TGTGCCAGCAGTTTCCTAGGGGGGGGTGCGAATGAAAAACTGTTTTTT. As protein: CASSFLGGGANEKLFF.

This clone was counted between two and nine times. The rearrangement joins TRBV15 to TRBJ2-7; no firm D call. V lost 0 bases and J 7 bases, leaving 7 bases between the germline ends. The CDR3 contains 12 residues. Germline CDR1 reads LNHNV; CDR2 reads YYDKDF (reference sequence). CDR3 region: CATSRDVGEQYV. The CDR3 DNA is TGTGCCACCAGCAGAGATGTCGGGGAGCAGTACGTC.

The gene calls are TRBV10-2 and TRBJ2-5, with 11 nucleotides matching TRBD2. J was trimmed by 3 bases and V by 6 bases; bases with no gene match: 6. The germline gives CDR1 WSHSY, CDR2 SAAADI. This CDR3 has 15 residues. CDR3 DNA sequence: TGCGCCAGCAGGTGGAATAGCGGGGGGGAAGAGACCCAGTACTTC. Its translation is CASRWNSGGEETQYF.

The chain combines TRBV21-1 with TRBJ1-2. TRBV21-1 is a pseudogene locus. The CDR3 spans 16 residues. CDR3 nucleotide sequence: TGTGCCAGCAGCAACGCCTTAAACCTGCGGCTTCCTGGCTACACCTTC. The encoded protein is CASSNALNLRLPGYTF.

The chain employs TRBV5-1 and TRBJ1-1, with D possibly matching TRBD1 (6 bases). CDR1 and CDR2 from the germline V gene are SGHRS and YFSETQ. This CDR3 spans 14 amino acids. The V and J ends lost 0 bases and 5 bases respectively, with 11 bases between them. The CDR3 loop reads CASSLDTGRTEAFF. CDR3 nucleotide sequence: TGCGCCAGCAGCTTGGACACAGGGCGTACTGAAGCTTTCTTT. The whole variable domain, remainder taken from reference TRBV5-1 and TRBJ1-1, is KAGVTQTPRYLIKTRGQQVTLSCSPISGHRSVSWYQQTPGQGLQFLFEYFSETQRNKGNFPGRFSGRQFSNSRSEMNVSTLELGDSALYLCASSLDTGRTEAFFGQGTRLTVV.

This chain joins TRBV5-5 and TRBJ2-1; 15 bases are shared with TRBD2. Germline V CDR1 and CDR2: SGHKS, YYEKEE (reference sequence). CDR3 length equals 18 residues. V dropped 5 bases and J dropped 4; count of bases not matched to a gene: 10. CDR3 region: CASRPSGTSGGLYNEQFF. Here the CDR3 DNA reads TGTGCCAGCAGACCATCCGGGACTAGCGGGGGGCTATACAATGAGCAGTTCTTC.

V is TRBV10-3 and J is TRBJ2-1; 12 bases line up with TRBD1. Germline-derived CDR1 and CDR2 are ENHRY and SYGVKD. The CDR3 spans 15 residues. Trimming took 7 bases from V and 4 from J; bases not matched to a gene: 5. The CDR3 loop is CAITLGQGAYNEQFF. CDR3 DNA: TGTGCCATCACCTTGGGACAGGGGGCGTACAATGAGCAGTTCTTC.

The V call is TRBV18, the J call TRBJ2-5; 7 bases are a match to TRBD1. This CDR3 comprises 14 residues. The germline V gene encodes CDR1 KGHSH and CDR2 LQKENI. The trim removed 1 base at V and 1 base at J, leaving 0 bases unmatched. The CDR3 coding sequence is TGTGCCAGCTCACCACGGGACAGCCAAGAGACCCAGTACTTC. Protein sequence: CASSPRDSQETQYF. The complete variable domain, with remaining parts taken from reference TRBV18 and TRBJ2-5, reads NAGVMQNPRHLVRRRGQEARLRCSPMKGHSHVYWYRQLPEEGLKFMVYLQKENIIDESGMPKERFSAEFPKEGPSILRIQQVVRGDSAAYFCASSPRDSQETQYFGPGTRLLVL.

The chain recombines TRBV6-1 with TRBJ1-6; no definite D call. V gave up 2 bases and J gave up 6 bases, with 8 bases separating them. This CDR3 has 14 amino acids. Germline CDR1 MNHNS, CDR2 SASEGT. As DNA, the CDR3 is TGTGCCAGCAGTGAAACGCGATCTAATTCACCCCTCCACTTT. Residues: CASSETRSNSPLHF.

The CDR3 loop reads CASSSRRSPRNEQFF. The DNA for the CDR3 is TGTGCCAGCAGCTCGCGGCGAAGTCCACGCAATGAGCAGTTCTTC. The chain carries TRBV7-6 and TRBJ2-1; D ambiguous. This CDR3 region has 15 residues. Germline values: CDR1 SGHVS, CDR2 FNYEAQ. Between the trimmed V and J ends, which lost 4 bases and 6 bases, there was a span of 16 bases.

J is TRBJ2-1 and V is TRBV7-6; 9 bases fit TRBD2. Germline CDR1 SGHVS, CDR2 FNYEAQ. V was pared by 5 bases and J by 2 bases, with 7 bases of the junction left unmatched. There are 16 residues in the CDR3. The CDR3: CASSLSSGGTYNEQFF. In nucleotides, the CDR3 is TGTGCCAGCAGCCTGAGCAGCGGGGGGACCTACAATGAGCAGTTCTTC.

The chain is built from TRBV5-1 and TRBJ2-5; D remains unclear. V lost 4 bases and J lost 1, with 17 bases in between. Germline V gene sequence: CDR1 SGHRS, CDR2 YFSETQ. The CDR3 extends over 16 amino acids. The CDR3 loop reads CASSPRRLAGQETQYF. The CDR3 nucleotides are TGCGCCAGCAGCCCCCGCAGGTTGGCAGGCCAAGAGACCCAGTACTTC.

This clone was observed once. The chain has TRBV2 and TRBJ2-1; possible D gene TRBD2, 5 bases. Germline V gene data show CDR1 as SNHLY and CDR2 as FYNNEI. With 6 bases removed from V and 3 bases from J, the gap between germline ends came to 12 bases. This CDR3 spans 14 amino acids. CDR3 nucleotide sequence: TGTGCCAGCAGAATGGGCGGGCGCTACAATGAGCAGTTCTTC. It encodes CASRMGGRYNEQFF.

The chain employs TRBV11-1 and TRBJ1-2; D ambiguous. This CDR3 has 14 amino acids. Germline V gives CDR1 SGHAT, CDR2 FQDESV (reference sequence). The germline V and J ends were trimmed by 4 bases and 5 bases, with 14 bases remaining between them. Written as DNA, the CDR3 is TGTGCCAGCAGCTCGAAGGCAGGCGCGTATGGCTACACCTTC. Translated: CASSSKAGAYGYTF.

J is TRBJ1-1 and V is TRBV6-5; 7 bases align to TRBD1. V dropped 2 bases and J dropped 4; count of bases not matched to a gene: 1. The length of the CDR3 is 13 residues. Germline CDR1 is MNHEY and CDR2 is SVGAGI. CDR3 sequence (DNA): TGTGCCAGCAGTTACACAGGGGCCACTGAAGCTTTCTTT. This gives the protein CASSYTGATEAFF.

V and J are TRBV19 and TRBJ2-1; 10 positions agree with TRBD1. V shed 4 bases, J shed 8 bases, and the junction held 11 bases outside the gene matches. CDR1 and CDR2 from the germline V gene are LNHDA and SQIVND (reference sequence). The CDR3 spans 16 residues. The CDR3 protein is CASSNPGQGSSYEQFF. For the CDR3, the DNA is TGTGCCAGTAGTAATCCGGGACAGGGGAGTTCATATGAGCAGTTCTTC.

The rearrangement links TRBV7-6 to TRBJ2-1; D ambiguous. Trimming pared 4 bases from V and 5 bases from J, leaving 12 bases between. CDR1 is SGHVS, CDR2 FNYEAQ, per germline. CDR3 length: 14 amino acids. CDR3: CASSSRAGNNEQFF. The CDR3 DNA reads TGTGCCAGCAGCTCGCGTGCAGGAAACAATGAGCAGTTCTTC.

This clone turned up a few times. This rearrangement joins TRBV11-2 to TRBJ1-5; tentatively, D is TRBD1 (5 bases). Between the trimmed V and J ends, which lost 0 bases and 6 bases, there was a span of 12 bases. The CDR3 covers 15 residues. Germline CDR1 is SGHAT and CDR2 is FQNNGV. The CDR3 nucleotides read TGTGCCAGCAGCTTAGATACGGGGGTTGCTCAGCCCCAGCATTTT. Encoded protein: CASSLDTGVAQPQHF.

J is TRBJ2-3 and V is TRBV30, with a tentative D call TRBD1 (6 bases). This CDR3 spans 15 amino acids. V lost 4 bases to trimming and J lost 1 base, with 15 bases between them. Germline values: CDR1 GTSNPN, CDR2 SVGIG (reference sequence). The CDR3 here is CAWTSTGLGTDTQYF. DNA for the CDR3: TGTGCCTGGACAAGTACAGGGTTGGGCACAGATACGCAGTATTTT.

The chain carries TRBV10-3 and TRBJ2-7; 8 nucleotides align to TRBD1. In germline, CDR1 is ENHRY, CDR2 SYGVKD. The trim removed 3 bases at V and 6 bases at J, leaving 7 bases unmatched. The CDR3 is 14 amino acids. CDR3 DNA: TGTGCCATCAGTGACGCCCCTGACAGGGGCGAGCAGTACGTC. Residues: CAISDAPDRGEQYV.

In the case of this clone: Other DNA sequences within the sample encode an identical CDR3. This sequence joins TRBV7-3 and TRBJ2-2, with unresolved D. In germline, CDR1 is SGHTA, CDR2 FQGTGA. CDR3 length equals 12 residues. V lost 2 bases and J 5 bases, leaving 3 bases between the germline ends. The CDR3 reads CASSLYTGELFF. CDR3 coding DNA: TGTGCCAGCAGCTTATATACCGGGGAGCTGTTTTTT.

The genes are TRBV11-2 and TRBJ1-1; unclear D gene. This CDR3 spans 15 amino acids. V shed 5 bases and J shed 3 bases, with 16 bases lying between them. Germline V gene data show CDR1 as SGHAT and CDR2 as FQNNGV. The CDR3 is CASSASNEGYTEAFF. The DNA for the CDR3 is TGTGCCAGCAGCGCCTCGAATGAGGGATACACTGAAGCTTTCTTT.

The chain has TRBV19 and TRBJ2-3, with 7 bases that match TRBD1. Germline V lookup: CDR1 LNHDA, CDR2 SQIVND (reference sequence). With V trimmed by 4 bases and J by 6 bases, 10 bases remained unmatched. The CDR3 sequence is 15 residues long. The CDR3 nucleotides are TGTGCCAGTAGTAGGGGTGGCAGGGGGACGGATACGCAGTATTTT. Amino acids: CASSRGGRGTDTQYF.

This clone was counted a few times. The rearrangement links TRBV5-4 to TRBJ1-6, with D tentatively TRBD1 (6 bases). V shed 6 bases and J shed 8 bases, with 27 bases lying between them. Looked up from germline, CDR1 is SGHNT and CDR2 is YYREEE (reference sequence). The CDR3 is 18 residues long. CDR3 sequence: CASTLNRGALGSDSPLHF. CDR3 coding DNA: TGTGCCAGCACATTGAACCGGGGGGCGCTTGGTTCGGATTCACCCCTCCACTTT.